These 29 T cell receptor beta chains originate from one sample sequenced in a study of OX40 agonist ivuxolimab in advanced cancers. Some clones are missing from TCRdb's copy, which holds only in-frame ones; the method was immunoSEQ multiplex PCR. The sample has over 55,000 clones, 65% to 85% seen once. The sequencing here drew on CD4+ or CD8+ T cells sorted from blood, taken in a trial of the OX40 agonist ivuxolimab. All receptors come from an adult with an advanced solid tumor such as melanoma, head and neck, liver or kidney cancer.

This clone was detected only once. This chain uses TRBV5-1 with TRBJ1-2; 8 bases agree with TRBD1. The CDR3 runs 14 residues. Germline CDR1 and CDR2: SGHRS and YFSETQ. V shed 4 bases, J shed 8 bases, and the junction held 10 bases outside the gene matches. CDR3 bases: TGCGCCAGCAGCCCCGGCAGCAGGGGGCAAGGCTACACCTTC. It translates to CASSPGSRGQGYTF.

The rearrangement joins TRBV7-6 to TRBJ1-3; a weak D match, TRBD1 (5 bases). With 4 bases removed from V and 0 bases from J, the gap between germline ends came to 16 bases. CDR3 length: 17 residues. Germline V gene sequence: CDR1 SGHVS, CDR2 FNYEAQ. The CDR3 sequence: CASSSVGGGSSGNTIYF. The CDR3 DNA follows: TGTGCCAGCAGCTCAGTTGGGGGGGGTTCCTCTGGAAACACCATATATTTT.

The J gene is TRBJ2-2, the V gene TRBV12-5; tentative D call: TRBD2 (6 bases). CDR1 is LGHNT and CDR2 is FRNRAP in the germline V gene. This CDR3 is built from 12 residues. Trimming removed 6 bases from V and 6 bases from J, with 8 bases in between. CDR3 loop: CASGRGSGELFF. CDR3 sequence (DNA): TGTGCTAGTGGCCGGGGGTCCGGGGAGCTGTTTTTT.

V gene TRBV19 combines with J gene TRBJ2-6; D is uncertain. Germline assignment: CDR1 LNHDA and CDR2 SQIVND (reference sequence). The CDR3 runs 15 residues. Trimming stripped 6 bases from V and 0 bases from J, with 9 bases between. CDR3 protein: CASSIGTSGANVLTF. Here the CDR3 DNA reads TGTGCCAGTAGCATTGGAACCTCTGGGGCCAACGTCCTGACTTTC. The full variable domain, in which reference TRBV19 and TRBJ2-6 provide the parts outside the CDR3, is DGGITQSPKYLFRKEGQNVTLSCEQNLNHDAMYWYRQDPGQGLRLIYYSQIVNDFQKGDIAEGYSVSREKKESFPLTVTSAQKNPTAFYLCASSIGTSGANVLTFGAGSRLTVL.

V is TRBV7-8 and J is TRBJ2-7; 7 bases are a match to TRBD1. This CDR3 is 15 amino acids long. With V trimmed by 4 bases and J by 2 bases, 8 bases remained unmatched. Germline V CDR1 and CDR2: SGHVS, FQNEAQ. The CDR3 DNA sequence: TGTGCCAGCAGCTCATTACACAGGGGCCCCTACGAGCAGTACTTC. Its translation is CASSSLHRGPYEQYF.

This clone was counted a single time. The chain recombines TRBV4-1 with TRBJ2-2; possibly TRBD2 for D (6 bases). Germline CDR1 is MGHRA and CDR2 is YSYEKL. This CDR3 has 17 amino acids. Trimming stripped 2 bases from V and 3 bases from J, with 16 bases between. The CDR3, as DNA: TGCGCCAGCAGCCAACCACCGGGACTTCAGGACACCGGGGAGCTGTTTTTT. Residues: CASSQPPGLQDTGELFF.

The V call is TRBV5-4, the J call TRBJ1-4; possible D gene TRBD1, 5 bases. The CDR3 totals 16 residues. Germline CDR1 reads SGHNT; CDR2 reads YYREEE (reference sequence). The ends were cut back, 2 bases at V and 0 bases at J, with 11 bases in the middle. DNA of the CDR3: TGTGCCAGCAGCTTTGGAGGGGACCCAACTAATGAAAAACTGTTTTTT. This translates into CASSFGGDPTNEKLFF.

The chain recombines TRBV11-2 with TRBJ1-1; 8 positions agree with TRBD1. The CDR3 is 15 residues long. J was trimmed by 5 bases and V by 2 bases; bases with no gene match: 7. Germline V gene data show CDR1 as SGHAT and CDR2 as FQNNGV. The CDR3 DNA reads TGTGCCAGCAGCTTAAATCCCAGGGGGCTTACTGAAGCTTTCTTT. Amino acids: CASSLNPRGLTEAFF.

This chain joins TRBV10-3 and TRBJ2-3; D gene unclear. The CDR3 runs to 11 residues. Germline V gives CDR1 ENHRY, CDR2 SYGVKD. Trimming took off 10 bases at V and 2 bases at J, with 7 bases between the two ends. This CDR3 reads CATGNTDTQYF. The CDR3, as DNA: TGTGCCACCGGTAACACAGATACGCAGTATTTT.

This clone was picked up many times. This chain links TRBV29-1 with TRBJ1-4, with D possibly matching TRBD1 (5 bases). This CDR3 is built from 13 residues. The germline CDR1 and CDR2 sequences are SQVTM and ANQGSEA. Trimming removed 5 bases at V and 10 bases at J, with 17 bases between. CDR3 sequence: CSVFRRDLGKLFF. Written as DNA, the CDR3 is TGCAGCGTTTTCCGGCGGGACCTAGGAAAACTGTTTTTT. Full variable domain (outside the CDR3, taken from reference TRBV29-1 and TRBJ1-4): SAVISQKPSRDICQRGTSLTIQCQVDSQVTMMFWYRQQPGQSLTLIATANQGSEATYESGFVIDKFPISRPNLTFSTLTVSNMSPEDSSIYLCSVFRRDLGKLFFGSGTQLSVL.

The CDR3 here is CASSSPVQGRGEKLFF. The CDR3 region has the DNA TGTGCCAGCAGCTCCCCCGTGCAAGGGCGCGGTGAAAAACTGTTTTTT. The rearrangement uses TRBV7-9 and TRBJ1-4; D gene unclear. With 4 bases removed from V and 7 bases from J, the gap between germline ends came to 19 bases. Per germline, CDR1 SEHNR and CDR2 FQNEAQ (reference sequence). The CDR3 extends over 16 amino acids.

The rearrangement uses TRBV19 and TRBJ1-4; 11 bases align to TRBD1. The V and J ends lost 7 bases and 2 bases, in that order; junction bases with no gene match: 12. Germline CDR1 reads LNHDA; CDR2 reads SQIVND (reference sequence). CDR3 length: 18 amino acids. The CDR3 DNA reads as TGTGCCAGTAAGGCATGGACAGGGGGCGCGATGACTAATGAAAAACTGTTTTTT. It encodes CASKAWTGGAMTNEKLFF.

The rearrangement links TRBV6-5 to TRBJ1-2, with D perhaps matching TRBD1 (5 bases). Germline values: CDR1 MNHEY, CDR2 SVGAGI. V was trimmed by 6 bases and J by 2 bases, leaving 13 bases between them. This CDR3 is 14 amino acids long. CDR3 sequence (DNA): TGTGCCAGCAGCCAAGTAGGGGAGAACTATGGCTACACCTTC. Translated: CASSQVGENYGYTF.

The chain links TRBV25-1 to TRBJ1-5; weak D call: TRBD1 (5 bases). Germline CDR1 reads MGHDK; CDR2 reads SYGVNS. The CDR3 loop spans 15 amino acids. V was shortened by 1 base and J by 2 bases, with 9 bases between the two germline ends. CDR3 bases: TGTGCCAGCAGTGAATCGGGCAGGGGCAATCAGCCCCAGCATTTT. This gives the protein CASSESGRGNQPQHF.

This clone was seen a single time. The sample carries other DNA sequences with the same CDR3. The chain combines TRBV5-1 with TRBJ2-1, with 9 bases fitting TRBD1. Germline-derived CDR1 and CDR2 are SGHRS and YFSETQ. The CDR3 sequence is 13 residues long. Germline trimming cut 2 bases from V and 13 bases from J; bases unmatched to any gene: 7. The DNA of the CDR3 is TGCGCCAGCAGCTTAGTTTCACAGGGGGCCCAGTTCTTC. Its translation is CASSLVSQGAQFF.

V gene TRBV10-3 combines with J gene TRBJ2-5; TRBD1 is a possible D gene (5 bases). The CDR3 totals 15 residues. Germline loops: CDR1 ENHRY, CDR2 SYGVKD. The V gene lost 3 bases and the J gene lost 2 bases, with 13 bases spanning the gap. CDR3: CAISDPQGGQETQYF. The CDR3 DNA follows: TGTGCCATCAGTGACCCCCAGGGTGGTCAAGAGACCCAGTACTTC.

The chain carries TRBV7-9 and TRBJ2-3; D may be TRBD1 or TRBD2 (6 bases each). There are 15 residues in the CDR3. Per germline, CDR1 SEHNR and CDR2 FQNEAQ (reference sequence). V shed 5 bases and J shed 3 bases, with 15 bases lying between them. Here the CDR3 reads CASSPGGGRTDTQYF. CDR3 coding DNA: TGTGCCAGCAGCCCAGGAGGGGGAAGGACAGATACGCAGTATTTT.

Worth noting for this clone: At one of its ends the junction is not consistent with the germline gene, which may arise from a read error. The rearrangement joins TRBV25-1 to TRBJ2-7, with D possibly being TRBD1 or TRBD2 (6 bases each). The CDR3 extends over 15 amino acids. Per the germline V gene, CDR1 is MGHDK and CDR2 is SYGVNS. The CDR3 region has the DNA TGTGCCGGCAGTGAAAGCCTAGGGGGGCTCGACGAGCAGTACTTC. Protein product: CAGSESLGGLDEQYF.

This chain joins TRBV5-5 and TRBJ1-1, with D perhaps TRBD1 (6 bases). The CDR3 has 14 residues. The germline CDR1 and CDR2 sequences are SGHKS and YYEKEE (reference sequence). Trimming took 3 bases from V and 4 from J, leaving 13 bases between them. The CDR3 here is CASSSRDIITEAFF. CDR3 DNA sequence: TGTGCCAGCAGCTCCCGGGACATTATCACTGAAGCTTTCTTT.

The rearrangement links TRBV5-5 to TRBJ1-6; tentatively, D is TRBD1 (5 bases). The V gene's germline CDR1 is SGHKS and CDR2 YYEKEE (reference sequence). Trimming removed 1 base at V and 9 bases at J, with 14 bases between. The CDR3 contains 15 residues. The CDR3 reads CASSLNGGVSSPLHF. The CDR3 DNA reads TGTGCCAGCAGCTTGAACGGGGGGGTCAGTTCACCCCTCCACTTT. Looking up the rest from reference TRBV5-5 and TRBJ1-6 gives the full variable domain: DAGVTQSPTHLIKTRGQQVTLRCSPISGHKSVSWYQQVLGQGPQFIFQYYEKEERGRGNFPDRFSARQFPNYSSELNVNALLLGDSALYLCASSLNGGVSSPLHFGNGTRLTVT.

This chain links TRBV6-1 with TRBJ1-3, with TRBD1 matching over 7 bases. V lost 6 bases to trimming and J lost 3 bases; unmatched junction nucleotides: 8. CDR1 MNHNS and CDR2 SASEGT come from the germline V gene. The CDR3 has 15 amino acids. The CDR3 bases are TGTGCCAGCAGGGTTGACAGGGTCGGTGGAAACACCATATATTTT. Protein: CASRVDRVGGNTIYF.

V and J are TRBV13 and TRBJ1-1; possibly TRBD1 for D (6 bases). CDR3 length: 13 residues. The germline V gene encodes CDR1 PRHDT and CDR2 FYEKMQ (reference sequence). V gave up 2 bases and J gave up 6 bases, with 10 bases separating them. The CDR3 sequence is CASSLRPGAEAFF. CDR3 bases: TGTGCCAGCAGCTTACGTCCAGGGGCTGAAGCTTTCTTT.

The chain employs TRBV19 and TRBJ2-1; D ambiguous. V gave up 5 bases and J gave up 12 bases, with 11 bases separating them. Germline V gene lookup returns CDR1 LNHDA and CDR2 SQIVND (reference sequence). There are 11 residues in the CDR3. CDR3 coding DNA: TGTGCCAGTAGTTCGGGCCTTGGGCAGTTCTTC. It yields the protein CASSSGLGQFF.

The rearrangement joins TRBV4-1 to TRBJ1-2; 9 nucleotides agree with TRBD1. The junction had 15 bases not matched to a gene; V was cut back by 8 bases and J by 8 bases. This CDR3 comprises 15 residues. Germline V lookup: CDR1 MGHRA, CDR2 YSYEKL. For the CDR3, the DNA is TGCGCCAGCTGCCCCGGGACAGGGACATTTGTAGGCTACACCTTC. It encodes CASCPGTGTFVGYTF.

This clone has only one observation. The chain has TRBV5-1 and TRBJ1-5; D unclear. Germline V gene lookup returns CDR1 SGHRS and CDR2 YFSETQ. Trimming removed 0 bases from V and 4 bases from J, with 11 bases in between. The CDR3 is 15 residues long. CDR3 nucleotide sequence: TGCGCCAGCAGCTTGGATACTGGGAAAAATCAGCCCCAGCATTTT. This sequence encodes CASSLDTGKNQPQHF.

The chain employs TRBV28 and TRBJ2-1; tentatively, D is TRBD2 (5 bases). Looked up from germline, CDR1 is MDHEN and CDR2 is SYDVKM. CDR3 length: 16 amino acids. Between the trimmed V and J ends, which lost 2 bases and 5 bases, there was a span of 16 bases. This chain's CDR3 is CASSLLHGNADNEQFF. CDR3 in DNA: TGTGCCAGCAGTTTACTCCACGGGAATGCCGACAATGAGCAGTTCTTC.

This chain connects TRBV19 to TRBJ1-1; 9 bases are a match to TRBD1. Germline loops: CDR1 LNHDA, CDR2 SQIVND (reference sequence). V lost 5 bases and J lost 1; bases outside the gene matches: 5. The CDR3 contains 15 residues. The CDR3 DNA reads TGTGCCAGTAGTCAGTGGGGACAGGGGAACACTGAAGCTTTCTTT. Translation: CASSQWGQGNTEAFF. Looking up the rest from reference TRBV19 and TRBJ1-1 gives the full variable domain: DGGITQSPKYLFRKEGQNVTLSCEQNLNHDAMYWYRQDPGQGLRLIYYSQIVNDFQKGDIAEGYSVSREKKESFPLTVTSAQKNPTAFYLCASSQWGQGNTEAFFGQGTRLTVV.

The gene calls are TRBV29-1 and TRBJ2-5; D gene unclear. Germline-derived CDR1 and CDR2 are SQVTM and ANQGSEA. Trimming removed 4 bases at V and 5 bases at J, with 8 bases between. The CDR3 length is 11 residues. CDR3 amino acids: CSVADSETQYF. CDR3 nucleotide sequence: TGCAGCGTTGCGGATTCGGAGACCCAGTACTTC.

Comment on this clone: At one of its ends the junction is not consistent with the germline gene, which may arise from a read error. This chain joins TRBV6-6 and TRBJ2-3; 11 bases match TRBD1. This CDR3 spans 14 amino acids. The germline V gene has CDR1 MNHNY and CDR2 SVGAGI (reference sequence). In DNA form, the CDR3 reads TGTGCCAGCAGTTCTGGTTCCGGACAGGGGGCTTTGCATTTT. Its protein is CASSSGSGQGALHF.